This note documents a single T cell receptor (beta chain) sequence. This sample is drawn from a study of T cell changes during pregnancy in multiple sclerosis. TCRdb's table, derived via immunoSEQ multiplex PCR, lists solely in-frame clones and lacks some. The sample comprises about 36,000 clones, around 93% of which are singletons, and about 0.41% rests with the top ten. Germline trimming cut 6 bases from V and 2 bases from J; bases unmatched to any gene: 3. Looked up from germline, CDR1 is ENHRY and CDR2 is SYGVKD. This CDR3 has 15 amino acids. The TCR originated in a female donor with multiple sclerosis, enrolled in a pregnancy study. V is TRBV10-3 and J is TRBJ1-5; 11 nucleotides line up with TRBD1. The sequenced sample was CD4+ T cells from peripheral blood mononuclear cells, obtained in the first trimester of pregnancy. In DNA form, the CDR3 reads TGTGCCATCAGGCCGGGACAGGGGGGCAATCAGCCCCAGCATTTT. Its protein is CAIRPGQGGNQPQHF.